A selection of T cell receptor beta chains follows, all from one sample in a study of T cell clones after liver transplantation. The method was immunoSEQ multiplex PCR; TCRdb's version includes in-frame clones alone and lacks a portion of them. The sample contains approximately 100,000 clones, roughly four fifths of which appear only once. Material: CD4+ T cells from blood, obtained before liver transplant. Receptor source: a human donor who received a liver transplant. Both conserved end residues are part of each CDR3. A D gene is named only where the DNA matches it firmly. Size values are once, few and many counts, or a class for expanded clones, and some rows have none.

V	J	size	D	DNA	CDR3
TRBV9	TRBJ2-5	NA	TRBD1	TGTGCCAGCAGCGTAGGTTCGCGACAGGGCACCCAGTACTTC	CASSVGSRQGTQYF
TRBV6-6	TRBJ1-6	NA	TRBD1	TGTGCCAGCAGCCAGCTCGGGACAGATAATTCACCCCTCCACTTT	CASSQLGTDNSPLHF
TRBV27	TRBJ1-1	NA	NA	TGTGCCAGCAGTTTTGGGCTCAAGGGCACTGAAGCTTTCTTT	CASSFGLKGTEAFF
TRBV27	TRBJ2-7	NA	TRBD2	TGTGCCAGCAGTTTCCTAGCGGGAAACGAGCAGTACTTC	CASSFLAGNEQYF
TRBV23-1	TRBJ1-2	NA	NA	TGCGCCAGCAGTCATTTGGGCAGGAACTATGGCTACACCTTC	CASSHLGRNYGYTF
TRBV19	TRBJ1-2	NA	NA	TGTGCCAGTAGTACCGAACACAGTACCCCCTATGGCTACACCTTC	CASSTEHSTPYGYTF
TRBV7-9	TRBJ1-6	NA	NA	TGTGCCAGCAGCAAATTTTCGGTGGGAACAAGCTCCTATAATTCACCCCTCCACTTT	CASSKFSVGTSSYNSPLHF
TRBV7-2	TRBJ2-3	NA	NA	TGTGCCAGCAGCTCCGACTTCCGCACAGATACGCAGTATTTT	CASSSDFRTDTQYF
TRBV18	TRBJ1-2	NA	NA	TGTGCCAGCTCACCCCCGGGAATCAACTATGGCTACACCTTC	CASSPPGINYGYTF
TRBV7-3	TRBJ2-1	NA	NA	TGTGCCAGCAGTCCGGGCCGCGCCTACAATGAGCAGTTCTTC	CASSPGRAYNEQFF
TRBV5-1	TRBJ2-1	NA	NA	TGCGCCAGCTCTGAGAATACAGGGTCCTACAATGAGCAGTTCTTC	CASSENTGSYNEQFF
TRBV11-2	TRBJ2-7	NA	NA	TGTGCCAGCAGCTTAGGTACAATGGGCGAGCAGTACTTC	CASSLGTMGEQYF
TRBV13	TRBJ1-1	NA	TRBD1	TGTGCCAGCAGCCCGGGGGGACAGCCGATGAACACTGAAGCTTTCTTT	CASSPGGQPMNTEAFF
TRBV7-9	TRBJ2-5	NA	NA	TGTGCCAGCAGCTTAGCGCGGCAGGGGAAAGAGACCCAGTACTTC	CASSLARQGKETQYF
TRBV5-6	TRBJ2-2	NA	TRBD2	TGTGCCAGCAGCCCAGTAGATACCGGGAGGGCTAACACCGGGGAGCTGTTTTTT	CASSPVDTGRANTGELFF
TRBV28	TRBJ2-7	NA	NA	TGTGCCAGCAGTTTATTAGGGGGGATCCACGAGCAGTACTTC	CASSLLGGIHEQYF
TRBV7-6	TRBJ2-2	NA	NA	TGTGCCAGCAGCTTAGACTTGACCGGGGAGCTGTTTTTT	CASSLDLTGELFF
TRBV9	TRBJ2-7	NA	NA	TGTGCCAGCAGCGTAGGCCGGGACTCCACCCACGAGCAGTACTTC	CASSVGRDSTHEQYF
TRBV4-2	TRBJ2-3	NA	TRBD2	TGTGCCAGCAGCCAAGCCGCTAGCGGGCCATACACAGATACGCAGTATTTT	CASSQAASGPYTDTQYF
TRBV30	TRBJ1-2	once	NA	TGTGCCTGGAGGGTCCGGGGGGGGTCGAACTATGGCTACACCTTC	CAWRVRGGSNYGYTF
TRBV27	TRBJ2-7	once	TRBD1	TGTGCCAGCAGTTTAGGGAACAGGGGGCAGGGCGAGCAGTACTTC	CASSLGNRGQGEQYF
TRBV29-1	TRBJ2-5	NA	NA	TGCAGCGTTGGGAGCCTAGACGGGGAGACCCAGTACTTC	CSVGSLDGETQYF
TRBV27	TRBJ2-2	NA	TRBD1	TGTGCCAGCAGACGGGACAGGGGGTCTACCGGGGAGCTGTTTTTT	CASRRDRGSTGELFF
TRBV28	TRBJ2-5	NA	NA	TGTGCCAGCAATTTGAAAGAGACCCAGTACTTC	CASNLKETQYF
TRBV6-5	TRBJ2-7	NA	NA	TGTGCCAGCAGTCCCGGACAGTACGAGCAGTACTTC	CASSPGQYEQYF
TRBV30	TRBJ1-3	NA	NA	TGTGCCTGGAGTGTCGGACTAGGCGGAAACACCATATATTTT	CAWSVGLGGNTIYF
TRBV7-2	TRBJ2-5	NA	NA	TGTGCCAGCAGCCGTCCAGGGCGTCTAGAGACCCAGTACTTC	CASSRPGRLETQYF
TRBV5-4	TRBJ2-2	NA	TRBD1	TGTGCCAGCAGCCTTCCCGGACAGGGGGCAAACACCGGGGAGCTGTTTTTT	CASSLPGQGANTGELFF
TRBV6-4	TRBJ1-5	NA	NA	TGTGCCAGCAGTGACCCCCCCCAGGGAGGGGTTCAGCCCCAGCATTTT	CASSDPPQGGVQPQHF
TRBV6-6	TRBJ1-3	NA	NA	TGTGCCAGCAGTACAACAGGCTCCTCTGGAAACACCATATATTTT	CASSTTGSSGNTIYF
TRBV7-9	TRBJ2-7	NA	TRBD2	TGTGCCAGCAGTTCCTCCGCAAGGACTAGCTCCTACGAGCAGTACTTC	CASSSSARTSSYEQYF
TRBV28	TRBJ2-5	NA	TRBD2	TGTGCCAGCAAGGTAGCGGGAGAGACCCAGTACTTC	CASKVAGETQYF
TRBV13	TRBJ2-3	NA	NA	TGTGCCAGCAGGGGGCTAGGAACCACGGATACGCAGTATTTT	CASRGLGTTDTQYF
TRBV14	TRBJ1-1	NA	NA	TGTGCCAGCAGCCTCCTGGGAGCCTCGGGCACTGAAGCTTTCTTT	CASSLLGASGTEAFF
TRBV4-1	TRBJ1-2	NA	NA	TGCGCCAGCAGCCAATCGATCCAAGGGGTCTATGGCTACACCTTC	CASSQSIQGVYGYTF
TRBV19	TRBJ1-2	NA	TRBD1	TGTGCCAGTAGCAACTCGGGACAGGGCTCTAACTATGGCTACACCTTC	CASSNSGQGSNYGYTF
TRBV6-6	TRBJ2-1	NA	NA	TGTGCCAGCAGCCAGTCCTACAATGAGCAGTTCTTC	CASSQSYNEQFF
TRBV18	TRBJ2-5	NA	NA	TGTGCCAGCTCACCACCGGCCCAGACCCAGTACTTC	CASSPPAQTQYF
TRBV7-6	TRBJ2-2	NA	NA	TGTGCCAGCAGCTCCCCGAGGAACACCGGGGAGCTGTTTTTT	CASSSPRNTGELFF
TRBV19	TRBJ2-1	few	NA	TGTGCCAGTAGCTTTCTGGGGCGGGAGCAGTTCTTC	CASSFLGREQFF
TRBV16	TRBJ1-2	few	TRBD1	TGTGCCAGCAGCCAACGGAACAGGGGGGCCTATGGCTACACCTTC	CASSQRNRGAYGYTF
TRBV4-3	TRBJ1-2	NA	NA	TGCGCCAGCAGCCCATACGGACAGAACTATGGCTACACCTTC	CASSPYGQNYGYTF
TRBV7-3	TRBJ2-3	NA	TRBD2	TGTGCCAGCAGCTTACAGCCAGCGGGGTACACAGATACGCAGTATTTT	CASSLQPAGYTDTQYF
TRBV15	TRBJ2-1	NA	TRBD2	TGTGCCACCAGCAGAGGGGAGCAGTATGAGACTAGCGGGAGGAATGAGCAGTTCTTC	CATSRGEQYETSGRNEQFF
TRBV6-4	TRBJ1-1	NA	TRBD1	TGTGCCAGCAGTGCTACAGGGGACACTGAAGCTTTCTTT	CASSATGDTEAFF
TRBV19	TRBJ1-4	NA	NA	TGTGCCAGTAGTCGTATTAATGAAAAACTGTTTTTT	CASSRINEKLFF